The 12 T cell receptor beta chains below all came from one sample that was sequenced in a study of blood T cell repertoires in COVID-19. The method was immunoSEQ multiplex PCR; TCRdb's version includes in-frame clones alone and lacks a portion of them. This repertoire shows 200,000 to 250,000 clones, 86% found once; its top ten account for under 2%. The sequenced material came from peripheral blood. The receptor set was obtained from a woman aged 55-75 years who had recovered from COVID-19.

This clone appeared once. The chain joins TRBV19 to TRBJ2-2; 9 bases line up with TRBD2. V was pared by 7 bases and J by 4 bases, with 10 bases of the junction left unmatched. This CDR3 is 16 amino acids long. Germline V gives CDR1 LNHDA, CDR2 SQIVND (reference sequence). The CDR3 DNA is TGTGCCAGTACCGAAGCGGGGGGCCGGGGCACCGGGGAGCTGTTTTTT. Its translation: CASTEAGGRGTGELFF.

The chain couples TRBV11-2 to TRBJ1-1, with D possibly matching TRBD1 (5 bases). CDR3 length equals 13 residues. Looked up from germline, CDR1 is SGHAT and CDR2 is FQNNGV. V gave up 11 bases and J gave up 1 base, with 14 bases separating them. CDR3 in amino acids: CAEQAGPNTEAFF. The CDR3 region has the DNA TGTGCCGAGCAGGCAGGGCCGAACACTGAAGCTTTCTTT.

This clone was counted once. J is TRBJ2-1 and V is TRBV19, with D maybe TRBD2 (5 bases). The germline gives CDR1 LNHDA, CDR2 SQIVND (reference sequence). V gave up 3 bases and J gave up 3 bases, with 12 bases separating them. CDR3 length: 15 amino acids. The CDR3 DNA follows: TGTGCCAGTAGTATGATGGCGGGCTACTACAATGAGCAGTTCTTC. This sequence encodes CASSMMAGYYNEQFF.

The chain combines TRBV20-1 with TRBJ2-2; 9 nucleotides agree with TRBD2. V shed 3 bases and J 4 bases; nucleotides not matched to a gene: 3. The CDR3 loop spans 14 amino acids. CDR1 DFQATT and CDR2 SNEGSKA come from the germline V gene (reference sequence). The CDR3 region has the DNA TGCAGTGCTAGTAGTAGCGGGGGCACCGGGGAGCTGTTTTTT. Amino acids: CSASSSGGTGELFF.

The chain couples TRBV5-1 to TRBJ2-1; 8 positions match TRBD1. This CDR3 region has 16 residues. The V gene end was trimmed by 0 bases and the J gene end by 9 bases; junction bases not matched to a gene: 11. Germline values: CDR1 SGHRS, CDR2 YFSETQ. The CDR3 region is CASSLAGGQAEGEQFF. In DNA form, the CDR3 reads TGCGCCAGCAGCTTGGCCGGGGGACAGGCGGAGGGTGAGCAGTTCTTC.

The chain uses TRBV7-2 and TRBJ1-2, with 9 bases matching TRBD1. There are 14 residues in the CDR3. The germline gives CDR1 SGHTA, CDR2 FQGNSA. V gave up 5 bases and J gave up 4 bases; unmatched junction bases: 5. CDR3 sequence: CASSRDRVSYGYTF. In DNA form, the CDR3 reads TGTGCCAGCAGCAGGGACAGGGTGAGCTATGGCTACACCTTC.

Only a few counts were recorded for this clone. The rearrangement uses TRBV2 and TRBJ2-5; a possible D gene is TRBD2 (6 bases). CDR3 length: 15 residues. Per germline, CDR1 SNHLY and CDR2 FYNNEI. Trimming took off 2 bases at V and 7 bases at J, with 17 bases between the two ends. The CDR3 spells CASSENGSGLGTQYF. CDR3 in DNA: TGTGCCAGCAGTGAAAACGGTAGCGGATTGGGGACCCAGTACTTC. Variable domain in full (rest from reference TRBV2 and TRBJ2-5): EPEVTQTPSHQVTQMGQEVILRCVPISNHLYFYWYRQILGQKVEFLVSFYNNEISEKSEIFDDQFSVERPDGSNFTLKIRSTKLEDSAMYFCASSENGSGLGTQYFGPGTRLLVL.

The gene calls are TRBV6-2 or TRBV6-3 and TRBJ2-7; the D is unclear. The germline gives CDR1 MNHEY, CDR2 SVGEGT. The V end lost 5 bases, the J end lost 4 bases, and 9 bases lay between the germline ends. The CDR3 runs 12 residues. CDR3 region: CASSGPGYEQYF. The CDR3 region has the DNA TGTGCCAGCAGTGGGCCTGGTTACGAGCAGTACTTC.

The chain couples TRBV19 to TRBJ2-3; TRBD1 agrees at 8 bases. The CDR3 spans 17 residues. Trimming at V came to 5 bases and at J to 2 bases, leaving 12 bases not matched to a gene. Germline loops: CDR1 LNHDA, CDR2 SQIVND (reference sequence). CDR3 DNA: TGTGCCAGTAGTGGGGGTTACAGGGGGGATTTCACAGATACGCAGTATTTT. Encoded protein: CASSGGYRGDFTDTQYF.

V and J are TRBV5-5 and TRBJ2-3; possibly TRBD1 for D (6 bases). V was pared by 2 bases and J by 3 bases, with 13 bases between. CDR3 length: 15 residues. Per the germline V gene, CDR1 is SGHKS and CDR2 is YYEKEE (reference sequence). CDR3 bases: TGTGCCAGCAGCTTAGGCCCAGGGGAAACAGATACGCAGTATTTT. Encoded protein: CASSLGPGETDTQYF.

The chain recombines TRBV3-1 (or the pseudogene TRBV3-2) with TRBJ2-5; TRBD2 matches 10 bases. The V segment lost 4 bases and the J segment 2 bases; nucleotides outside the gene matches: 7. Per germline, CDR1 LGHDT and CDR2 YNNKEL (reference sequence). The CDR3 has 16 residues. The chain's CDR3 is CASSRSSGGGQETQYF. In DNA form, the CDR3 reads TGTGCCAGCAGCCGTTCTAGCGGGGGTGGGCAAGAGACCCAGTACTTC.

The V call is TRBV21-1, the J call TRBJ2-7; the DNA was not used to check the table's D call, TRBD1. TRBV21-1 counts as a pseudogene. This CDR3 is 16 amino acids long. In nucleotides, the CDR3 is TGTGCCAGCAGCAAAAAGGGGGACAGGGGGGCCTACGAGCAGTACTTC. This sequence encodes CASSKKGDRGAYEQYF.